Described below is a single T cell receptor (beta chain) sequence and its context. The sample comes from a study of blood T cell repertoires in COVID-19. Study background: Whether acute or convalescent, the COVID-19 samples came from the United States, Italy and Spain.

Under the authors' procedure: Amplified reference gene primers provided the basis for estimating nucleated cell counts. Assay: immunoSEQ multiplex PCR; the TCRdb copy retains only in-frame clones and omits some. That table is the source of V, J and clone size, and D and trimming were worked out from the DNA. This sample has tens of thousands of clones, with around 87% found just once. Followed longitudinally, the Seattle patients had been enrolled during active infection. This clonotype was obtained from an older woman with COVID-19, enrolled during active disease. Sequenced sample: peripheral blood.

The CDR3 spells CASSLALAGRADTQYF. The CDR3 DNA reads as TGTGCCAGCAGCTTGGCACTAGCGGGACGGGCAGATACGCAGTATTTT. The chain combines TRBV5-6 with TRBJ2-3; 10 bases fit TRBD2. This CDR3 comprises 16 residues. The junction had 5 bases not matched to a gene; V was cut back by 0 bases and J by 4 bases. The germline CDR1 and CDR2 sequences are SGHDT and YYEEEE.